Listed here are 3 T cell receptor beta chains from one sample, sequenced in a study of lymphopenia after photon versus proton radiotherapy. Data came from immunoSEQ multiplex PCR; TCRdb stores just in-frame clones and leaves some out. The data contain 15,000 or so clones, approximately 82% of them singletons. The source was peripheral blood, collected from a patient treated with proton-based radiotherapy. These receptors all come from a man between 65 and 85 years old with pancreatic cancer.

This chain joins TRBV5-6 and TRBJ2-7; tentatively, D is TRBD2 (5 bases). Germline lookup yields CDR1 SGHDT and CDR2 YYEEEE. The CDR3 spans 14 residues. Trimming stripped 0 bases from V and 1 base from J, with 8 bases between. CDR3 amino acids: CASSLGGISYEQYF. CDR3 DNA sequence: TGTGCCAGCAGCTTGGGAGGGATTTCCTACGAGCAGTACTTC.

This clone was seen just once. The chain carries TRBV25-1 and TRBJ1-4; D gene ambiguous. Germline CDR1 reads MGHDK; CDR2 reads SYGVNS. Between the trimmed V and J ends, which lost 0 bases and 0 bases, there was a span of 8 bases. The CDR3 runs to 16 residues. CDR3 DNA: TGTGCCAGCAGTGAATATATCGGGGCAACTAATGAAAAACTGTTTTTT. It specifies CASSEYIGATNEKLFF.

The chain recombines TRBV29-1 with TRBJ2-5, with 7 bases lining up with TRBD1. V shed 1 base, J shed 6 bases, and the junction held 8 bases outside the gene matches. Per the germline V gene, CDR1 is SQVTM and CDR2 is ANQGSEA. The CDR3 has 14 residues. The CDR3 sequence: CSVEAGTVGKTQYF. The CDR3, as DNA: TGCAGCGTTGAAGCGGGGACAGTCGGGAAGACCCAGTACTTC.